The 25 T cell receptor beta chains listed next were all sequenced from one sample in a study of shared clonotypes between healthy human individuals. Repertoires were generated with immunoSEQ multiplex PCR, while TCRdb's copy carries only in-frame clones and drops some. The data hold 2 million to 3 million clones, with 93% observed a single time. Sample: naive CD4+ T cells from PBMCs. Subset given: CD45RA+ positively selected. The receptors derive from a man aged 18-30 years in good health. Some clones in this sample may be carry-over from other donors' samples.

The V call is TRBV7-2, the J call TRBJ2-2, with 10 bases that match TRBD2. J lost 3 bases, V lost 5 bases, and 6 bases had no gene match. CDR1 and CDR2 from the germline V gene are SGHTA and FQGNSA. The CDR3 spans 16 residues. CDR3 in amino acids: CASSPRTSGHTGELFF. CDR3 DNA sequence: TGTGCCAGCAGCCCACGGACTAGCGGCCACACCGGGGAGCTGTTTTTT.

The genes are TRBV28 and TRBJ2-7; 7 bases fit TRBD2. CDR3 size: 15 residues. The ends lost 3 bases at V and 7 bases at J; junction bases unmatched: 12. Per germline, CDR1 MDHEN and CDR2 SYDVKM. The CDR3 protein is CASSLGGSESGEQYF. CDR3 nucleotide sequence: TGTGCCAGCAGTTTGGGCGGGAGCGAATCGGGTGAGCAGTACTTC.

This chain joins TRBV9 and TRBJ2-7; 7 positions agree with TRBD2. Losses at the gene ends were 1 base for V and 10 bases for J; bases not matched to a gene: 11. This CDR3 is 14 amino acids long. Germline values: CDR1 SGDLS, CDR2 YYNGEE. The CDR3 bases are TGTGCCAGCAGCGTAACCGGGGGAGGGCCGGCACAGTACTTC. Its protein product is CASSVTGGGPAQYF.

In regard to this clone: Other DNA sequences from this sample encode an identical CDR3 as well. The CDR3: CASSPGSGETQYF. As DNA, the CDR3 is TGTGCCAGCTCACCGGGCAGTGGGGAGACCCAGTACTTC. This chain joins TRBV18 and TRBJ2-5; no reliable D call. The CDR3 is made up of 13 amino acids. The V gene lost 3 bases and the J gene lost 5 bases, with 10 bases spanning the gap. Germline-derived CDR1 and CDR2 are KGHSH and LQKENI.

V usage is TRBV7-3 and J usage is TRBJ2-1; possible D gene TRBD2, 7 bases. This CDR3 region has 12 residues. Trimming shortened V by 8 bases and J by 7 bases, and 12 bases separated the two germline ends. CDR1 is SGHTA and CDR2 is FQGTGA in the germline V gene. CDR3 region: CASRGGGNEQFF. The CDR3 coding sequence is TGTGCCAGCCGGGGAGGGGGAAATGAGCAGTTCTTC.

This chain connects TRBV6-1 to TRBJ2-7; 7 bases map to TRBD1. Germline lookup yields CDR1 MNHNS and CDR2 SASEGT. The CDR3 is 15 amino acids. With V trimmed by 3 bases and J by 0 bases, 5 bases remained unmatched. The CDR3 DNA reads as TGTGCCAGCAGTGATCGGACAGGCCACTCCTACGAGCAGTACTTC. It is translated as CASSDRTGHSYEQYF.

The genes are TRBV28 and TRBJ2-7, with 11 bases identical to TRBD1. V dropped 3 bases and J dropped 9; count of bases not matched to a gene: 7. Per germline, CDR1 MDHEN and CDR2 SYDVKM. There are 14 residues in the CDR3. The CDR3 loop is CASSLGTGGRVQYF. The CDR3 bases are TGTGCCAGCAGTTTGGGGACAGGGGGTCGTGTGCAGTACTTC.

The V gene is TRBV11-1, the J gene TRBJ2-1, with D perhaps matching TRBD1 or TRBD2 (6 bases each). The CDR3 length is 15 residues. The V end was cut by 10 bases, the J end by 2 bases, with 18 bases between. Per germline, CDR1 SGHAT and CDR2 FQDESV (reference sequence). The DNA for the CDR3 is TGTGCCACCCGCTGGGGGCGGGGTACCTACAATGAGCAGTTCTTC. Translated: CATRWGRGTYNEQFF.

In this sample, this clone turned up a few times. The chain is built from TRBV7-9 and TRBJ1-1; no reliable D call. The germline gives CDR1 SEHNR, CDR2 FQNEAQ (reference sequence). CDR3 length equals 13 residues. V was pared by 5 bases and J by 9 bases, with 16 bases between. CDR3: CASSRTEVMQAFF. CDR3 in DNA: TGTGCCAGCAGCCGGACGGAGGTAATGCAAGCTTTCTTT. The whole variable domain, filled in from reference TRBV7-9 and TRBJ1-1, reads DTGVSQNPRHKITKRGQNVTFRCDPISEHNRLYWYRQTLGQGPEFLTYFQNEAQLEKSRLLSDRFSAERPKGSFSTLEIQRTEQGDSAMYLCASSRTEVMQAFFGQGTRLTVV.

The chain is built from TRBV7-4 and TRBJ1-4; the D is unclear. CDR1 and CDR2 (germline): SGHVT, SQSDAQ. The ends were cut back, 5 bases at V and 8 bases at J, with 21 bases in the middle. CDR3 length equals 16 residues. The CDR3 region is CASSRRGQEEEEKLFF. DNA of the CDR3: TGTGCCAGCAGCCGTCGAGGTCAGGAGGAAGAAGAAAAACTGTTTTTT.

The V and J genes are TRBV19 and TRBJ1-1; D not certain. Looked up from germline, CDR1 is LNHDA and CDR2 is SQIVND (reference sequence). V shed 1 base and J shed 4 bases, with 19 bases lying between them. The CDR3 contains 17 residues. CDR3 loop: CASSIGRIAFWSTEAFF. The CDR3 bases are TGTGCCAGTAGTATAGGTCGGATAGCATTTTGGAGCACTGAAGCTTTCTTT.

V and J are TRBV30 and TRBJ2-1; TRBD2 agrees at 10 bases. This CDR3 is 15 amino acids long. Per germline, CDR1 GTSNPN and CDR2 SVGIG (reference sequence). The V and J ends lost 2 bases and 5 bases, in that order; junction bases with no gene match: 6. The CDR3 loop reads CAWSLTSGFNNEQFF. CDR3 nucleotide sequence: TGTGCCTGGAGTCTGACTAGCGGGTTTAACAATGAGCAGTTCTTC.

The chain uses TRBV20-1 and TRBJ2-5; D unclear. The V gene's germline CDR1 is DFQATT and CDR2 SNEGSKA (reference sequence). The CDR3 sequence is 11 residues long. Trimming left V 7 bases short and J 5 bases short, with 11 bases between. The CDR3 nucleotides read TGCAGTGTGCTCAGTAGGGAGACCCAGTACTTC. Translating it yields CSVLSRETQYF.

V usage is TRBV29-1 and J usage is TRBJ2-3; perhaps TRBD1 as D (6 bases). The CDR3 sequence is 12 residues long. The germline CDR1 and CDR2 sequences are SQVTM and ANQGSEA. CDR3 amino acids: CTGRTVADTQYF. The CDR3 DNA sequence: TGCACCGGGCGGACAGTGGCAGATACGCAGTATTTT.

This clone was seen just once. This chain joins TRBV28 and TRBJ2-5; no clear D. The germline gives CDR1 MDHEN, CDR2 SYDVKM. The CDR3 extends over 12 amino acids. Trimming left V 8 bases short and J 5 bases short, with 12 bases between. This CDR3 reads CASGNNLETQYF. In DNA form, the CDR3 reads TGTGCCAGCGGGAACAATTTGGAGACCCAGTACTTC.

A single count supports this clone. The CDR3 bases are TGTGCCAGCCGAACTGTTAATTCACCCCTCCACTTT. Translation gives CASRTVNSPLHF. The chain joins TRBV28 to TRBJ1-6; no clear D gene. The CDR3 extends over 12 amino acids. V was shortened by 8 bases and J by 6 bases, with 8 bases between the two germline ends. The germline V gene has CDR1 MDHEN and CDR2 SYDVKM.

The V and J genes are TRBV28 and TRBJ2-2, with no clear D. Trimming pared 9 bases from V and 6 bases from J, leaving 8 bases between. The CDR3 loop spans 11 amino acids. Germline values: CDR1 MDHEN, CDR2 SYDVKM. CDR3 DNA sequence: TGTGCCAGTCTCATAGCCGGGGAGCTGTTTTTT. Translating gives CASLIAGELFF.

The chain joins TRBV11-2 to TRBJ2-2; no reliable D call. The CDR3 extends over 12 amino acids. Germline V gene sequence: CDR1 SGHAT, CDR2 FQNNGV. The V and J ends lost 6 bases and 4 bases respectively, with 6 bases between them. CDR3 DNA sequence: TGTGCCAGCAGGCGTAGCACCGGGGAGCTGTTTTTT. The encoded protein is CASRRSTGELFF.

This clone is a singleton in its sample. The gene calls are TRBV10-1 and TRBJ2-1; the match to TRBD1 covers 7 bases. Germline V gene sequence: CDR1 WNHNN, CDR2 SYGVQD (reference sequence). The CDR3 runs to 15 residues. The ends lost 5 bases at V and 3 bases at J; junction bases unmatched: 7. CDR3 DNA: TGCGCCAGCAGTACCGACAGGGTGGGCTACAATGAGCAGTTCTTC. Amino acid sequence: CASSTDRVGYNEQFF.

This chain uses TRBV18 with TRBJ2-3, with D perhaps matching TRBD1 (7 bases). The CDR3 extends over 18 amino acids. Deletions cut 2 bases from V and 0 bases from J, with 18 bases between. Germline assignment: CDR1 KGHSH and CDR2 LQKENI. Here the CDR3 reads CASSPGTRQGTSTDTQYF. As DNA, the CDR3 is TGTGCCAGCTCACCAGGGACTCGACAGGGTACTAGCACAGATACGCAGTATTTT.

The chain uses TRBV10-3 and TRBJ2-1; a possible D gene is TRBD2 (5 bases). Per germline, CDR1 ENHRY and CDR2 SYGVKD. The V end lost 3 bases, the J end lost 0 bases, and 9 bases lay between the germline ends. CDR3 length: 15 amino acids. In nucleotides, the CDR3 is TGTGCCATCAGTGACGAGGGCAACTCCTACAATGAGCAGTTCTTC. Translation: CAISDEGNSYNEQFF.

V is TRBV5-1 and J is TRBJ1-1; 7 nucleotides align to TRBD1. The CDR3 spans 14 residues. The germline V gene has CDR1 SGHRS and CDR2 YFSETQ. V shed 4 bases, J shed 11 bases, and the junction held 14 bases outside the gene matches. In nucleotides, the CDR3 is TGCGCCAGCAGCCTTGGGGAAGCTCGCAGGGGGGCTTTCTTT. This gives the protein CASSLGEARRGAFF.

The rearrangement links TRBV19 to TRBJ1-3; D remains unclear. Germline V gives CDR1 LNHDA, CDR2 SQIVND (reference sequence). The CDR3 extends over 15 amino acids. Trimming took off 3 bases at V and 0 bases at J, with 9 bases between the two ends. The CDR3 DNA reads TGTGCCAGTAGTATCAACTACTTCTCTGGAAACACCATATATTTT. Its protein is CASSINYFSGNTIYF.

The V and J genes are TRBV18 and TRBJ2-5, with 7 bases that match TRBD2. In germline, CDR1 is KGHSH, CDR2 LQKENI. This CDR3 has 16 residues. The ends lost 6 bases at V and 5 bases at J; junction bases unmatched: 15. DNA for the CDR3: TGTGCCAGCTCCCCCCAGCCGGGGAGGGCCCGGGAGACCCAGTACTTC. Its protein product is CASSPQPGRARETQYF.

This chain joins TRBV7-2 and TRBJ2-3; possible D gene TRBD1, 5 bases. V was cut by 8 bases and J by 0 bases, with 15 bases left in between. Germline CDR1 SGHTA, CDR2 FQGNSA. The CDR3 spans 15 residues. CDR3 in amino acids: CASPLWGGSTDTQYF. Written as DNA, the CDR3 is TGTGCCAGCCCCCTATGGGGCGGAAGCACAGATACGCAGTATTTT.